This TCR beta chain was obtained from a study of blood T cell repertoires in COVID-19. Those enrolled, adults aged roughly 18 to 89 years, came from fewer than 25 US areas. The assay was immunoSEQ multiplex PCR, and TCRdb's table has in-frame clones only and misses some. Here the sample spans about 200,000 clones, 70% to 90% being singletons. The receptor was derived from a man between 25 and 39 years old who had recovered from COVID-19. Sequencing input: PBMCs or T cells enriched from blood (not recorded which).

The CDR3 DNA reads as TGCGCCAGCAGCCAAGATAACGGGAGACTGAATAATGAGCAGTTCTTC. It translates to CASSQDNGRLNNEQFF. The V gene is TRBV4-3, the J gene TRBJ2-1, with D perhaps TRBD2 (6 bases). The germline V gene encodes CDR1 LGHNA and CDR2 YSLEER. The CDR3 is made up of 16 amino acids. V dropped 0 bases and J dropped 7 bases, with 16 bases sitting between them.